The next 30 T cell receptor beta chains were all read from a single sample in a study of tumor-infiltrating lymphocytes in primary liver carcinoma. Starting from 400 to 500 ng of total RNA, TCR beta cDNA was produced with a primer in the constant region. Library construction for TCR beta comprised three nested multiplex PCR rounds performed with slightly modified ARM-PCR. For roughly 11 cycles apiece, the opening two PCR rounds ran with TRBV1-TRBV30 forward primers and a C-beta reverse primer. In TCRdb, the multiplex PCR reads were re-called with MiXCR into one record per CDR3 protein. This sample carries about 180,000 distinct CDR3 sequences, about 60% of them seen once, and the ten largest clones take about 70%. The source of the blood RNA was unsorted whole blood, and germline DNA was extracted as well. Sequenced material: peripheral blood. The receptors come from a man aged 35-49 years with primary liver carcinoma and hepatitis B virus infection.

Of note for this clonotype: The junction does not match germline at one end; this may be a read error. This chain links TRBV29-1 with TRBJ2-1, with TRBD2 matching over 7 bases. CDR1 and CDR2 (germline): SQVTM, ANQGSEA. The CDR3 covers 14 residues. As DNA, the CDR3 is TGCAGCGTTGGACTAGCCCCCCCTTACAATGAGCACTTCTTC. Translating gives CSVGLAPPYNEHFF.

This clonotype has at least ten counts. V gene TRBV11-1 combines with J gene TRBJ2-1; D unresolved. CDR1 is SGHAT, CDR2 FQDESV, per germline (reference sequence). The CDR3 runs 12 residues. Trimming cost V 7 bases and J 9 bases, with 13 bases left between them. The CDR3 nucleotides read TGTGCCAGCACCAGTGTCGGGCGTGAGCAGTTCTTC. Amino acid sequence: CASTSVGREQFF. Complete variable domain (other parts from reference TRBV11-1 and TRBJ2-1): EAEVAQSPRYKITEKSQAVAFWCDPISGHATLYWYRQILGQGPELLVQFQDESVVDDSQLPKDRFSAERLKGVDSTLKIQPAELGDSAMYLCASTSVGREQFFGPGTRLTVL.

The rearrangement joins TRBV10-3 to TRBJ2-7, with TRBD1 as a possible D gene (6 bases). The CDR3 is 17 residues long. Germline V gene lookup returns CDR1 ENHRY and CDR2 SYGVKD. V was pared by 0 bases and J by 4 bases, with 19 bases between. The CDR3: CAISESGATHRNYEQYF. The DNA of the CDR3 is TGTGCCATCAGTGAGTCGGGGGCGACCCACCGCAATTACGAGCAGTACTTC.

The chain combines TRBV4-1 with TRBJ1-4, with D hard to call. The V end lost 8 bases, the J end lost 5 bases, and 15 bases lay between the germline ends. The CDR3 length is 14 residues. CDR1 is MGHRA, CDR2 YSYEKL, per germline. CDR3 residues: CASCGRTANEKLFF. The CDR3, as DNA: TGCGCCAGCTGCGGCAGGACCGCAAATGAAAAACTGTTTTTT.

On this clonotype itself: Without the conserved terminal phenylalanine or tryptophan, this CDR3 likely stems from a read error. The chain couples TRBV6-5 to TRBJ2-1; D remains unclear. V dropped 2 bases and J dropped 9 bases, with 11 bases sitting between them. The germline CDR1 and CDR2 sequences are MNHEY and SVGAGI. There are 13 residues in the CDR3. The CDR3 protein is CASSYLKDLEQFS. The CDR3 DNA is TGTGCCAGCAGTTACCTGAAGGACCTTGAGCAGTTCTCC.

The genes are TRBV4-1 and TRBJ2-5; D is unresolved. The CDR3 runs to 14 residues. Trimming took off 3 bases at V and 3 bases at J, with 11 bases between the two ends. CDR1 and CDR2 (germline): MGHRA, YSYEKL. CDR3 amino acids: CASSHTMWEETQYF. The CDR3 DNA reads TGCGCCAGCAGCCACACCATGTGGGAAGAGACCCAGTACTTC.

This chain connects TRBV19 to TRBJ2-5, with D tentatively TRBD1 (5 bases). Trimming took off 6 bases at V and 7 bases at J, with 15 bases between the two ends. This CDR3 has 13 amino acids. The germline V gene encodes CDR1 LNHDA and CDR2 SQIVND (reference sequence). For the CDR3, the DNA is TGTGCCAGTAGGCCGACGGACAAGACGACCCAGTACTTC. Its translation: CASRPTDKTTQYF.

V and J are TRBV12-3 or TRBV12-4 and TRBJ2-1, with D hard to call. V dropped 7 bases and J dropped 6 bases, with 7 bases sitting between them. This CDR3 spans 11 amino acids. This CDR3 reads CASTSANEQFF. The CDR3 DNA follows: TGTGCCAGCACTTCTGCCAATGAGCAGTTCTTC.

V usage is TRBV24-1 and J usage is TRBJ2-1; TRBD2 agrees at 14 bases. Germline CDR1 is KGHDR and CDR2 is SFDVKD. V lost 4 bases to trimming and J lost 7 bases; unmatched junction nucleotides: 5. The CDR3 length is 16 residues. The CDR3 is CATSERGLAGDNEQFF. The CDR3 region has the DNA TGTGCCACCAGTGAGCGGGGACTAGCGGGAGATAATGAGCAGTTCTTC.

CDR3 bases: TGCAGCGTTAATGCAGGGGCCCCATACGAGCAGTACTTC. Translated: CSVNAGAPYEQYF. This sequence joins TRBV29-1 and TRBJ2-7, with a tentative D call TRBD1 (6 bases). The CDR3 extends over 13 amino acids. V lost 5 bases and J lost 4, with 15 bases in between. Germline lookup yields CDR1 SQVTM and CDR2 ANQGSEA.

Comments on this clonotype: An end of the junction differs from the germline gene, which may be a read error. The chain links TRBV11-2 to TRBJ2-2; D is undetermined. The length of the CDR3 is 16 residues. Germline V lookup: CDR1 SGHAT, CDR2 FQNNGV. The CDR3 protein is CASSFLTNSNTGELFF. CDR3 coding DNA: TGTGCTAGCAGCTTCTTAACCAACTCGAACACCGGGGAGCTGTTTTTT.

This clonotype has only one observation. The germline gene is not matched at one end of the junction; a read error may be the cause. The chain recombines TRBV4-1 with TRBJ1-2; D perhaps matches TRBD1 (5 bases). CDR1 MGHRA and CDR2 YSYEKL come from the germline V gene. This CDR3 is built from 14 residues. This chain's CDR3 is CASSRGGANYGYAF. The CDR3 DNA sequence: TGTGCCAGCAGCCGGGGAGGGGCTAACTATGGCTACGCCTTC.

The rearrangement links TRBV7-8 to TRBJ2-1; TRBD2 matches 8 bases. This CDR3 region has 16 residues. Germline CDR1 SGHVS, CDR2 FQNEAQ. The trim removed 2 bases at V and 7 bases at J, leaving 10 bases unmatched. The CDR3 nucleotides read TGTGCCAGCAGCTTATCCGTGACTAGCGTATATAATGAGCAGTTCTTC. It translates to CASSLSVTSVYNEQFF.

A note on this clonotype: Germline and junction disagree at one end, which may indicate a read error. The chain is built from TRBV6-2 or TRBV6-3 and TRBJ2-1; 8 bases map to TRBD2. CDR1 is MNHEY and CDR2 is SVGEGT in the germline V gene. This CDR3 is 15 amino acids long. CDR3 sequence: CASSLMAGGYNGQFF. The CDR3 nucleotides are TGTGCCAGCAGTCTCATGGCGGGAGGTTACAATGGGCAGTTCTTC.

This clonotype showed up just a few times. The chain is built from TRBV10-3 and TRBJ2-5, with TRBD2 matching over 8 bases. V lost 8 bases to trimming and J lost 1 base; unmatched junction nucleotides: 3. The CDR3 has 13 amino acids. The germline gives CDR1 ENHRY, CDR2 SYGVKD. The CDR3 bases are TGTGCCATCTCTGGACTAGCCCAAGAGACCCAGTACTTC. It codes for CAISGLAQETQYF.

As for this clonotype: One end of the junction varies from germline; a read error may be responsible. The chain couples TRBV11-2 to TRBJ2-3, with D hard to call. This CDR3 comprises 13 residues. Germline loops: CDR1 SGHAT, CDR2 FQNNGV. The chain's CDR3 is CACSAVTTDTQYF. DNA for the CDR3: TGTGCCTGCAGCGCCGTGACAACAGATACGCAGTATTTT.

The chain uses TRBV29-1 and TRBJ1-2, with 7 bases fitting TRBD1. Trimming removed 7 bases from V and 6 bases from J; junction bases left unmatched: 11. CDR3 size: 13 residues. Germline CDR1 SQVTM, CDR2 ANQGSEA. The DNA for the CDR3 is TGCAGCGCCTCGATACAGGGGACTGATGGCTACACCTTC. This sequence encodes CSASIQGTDGYTF.

To note about this clonotype: This likely comes from a read error, as the CDR3 has no conserved phenylalanine or tryptophan at its end. This rearrangement joins TRBV11-2 to TRBJ1-1; a possible D gene is TRBD1 (5 bases). The CDR3 is 12 residues long. The germline V gene encodes CDR1 SGHAT and CDR2 FQNNGV. The CDR3 region has the DNA TGTGCCAGCAGCATAGAGCGGGGGGAAGCTTTCGTT. Translation: CASSIERGEAFV.

Concerning this clonotype: A much larger clone sits a single nucleotide away, making a read error possible. The rearrangement uses TRBV11-1 and TRBJ2-5; D may be TRBD2 (6 bases). This CDR3 has 12 amino acids. CDR1 and CDR2 (germline): SGHAT, FQDESV (reference sequence). CDR3 in amino acids: CTSSSSGGPQYF. Written as DNA, the CDR3 is TGTACCAGCAGTTCGTCCGGGGGTCCCCAGTACTTC. Complete variable domain (other parts from reference TRBV11-1 and TRBJ2-5): EAEVAQSPRYKITEKSQAVAFWCDPISGHATLYWYRQILGQGPELLVQFQDESVVDDSQLPKDRFSAERLKGVDSTLKIQPAELGDSAMYLCTSSSSGGPQYFGPGTRLLVL.

Concerning this clonotype itself: The junction differs from germline at one of its ends, possibly a read error. V and J are TRBV5-1 and TRBJ2-1; tentatively, D is TRBD2 (5 bases). In germline, CDR1 is SGHRS, CDR2 YFSETQ. The CDR3 consists of 14 residues. CDR3 in amino acids: CAISLRSGYNEQFF. CDR3 nucleotide sequence: TGCGCCATCAGCTTGAGAAGCGGCTACAATGAGCAGTTCTTC.

This clonotype occurred many times. This chain connects TRBV6-5 to TRBJ2-3, with D possibly matching TRBD2 (7 bases). CDR1 MNHEY and CDR2 SVGAGI come from the germline V gene. Trimming took 8 bases from V and 6 from J, leaving 15 bases between them. This CDR3 region has 13 residues. For the CDR3, the DNA is TGTGCCAGCCTGGACTCGGGGGGCGATACGCAGTATTTT. Translation: CASLDSGGDTQYF.

This clonotype was recorded a few times. This sequence may be a read error, since a much larger clone differs from it by one base. The rearrangement uses TRBV11-3 and TRBJ2-5; D might be TRBD2 (5 bases). The CDR3 has 13 amino acids. The germline gives CDR1 SGHNT, CDR2 YENEEA. V lost 3 bases to trimming and J lost 9 bases, with 14 bases between them. CDR3 nucleotides: TGTGCCAGCAGCTTGCCGAACGAGGAGGCCCAGTACTTC. It is translated as CASSLPNEEAQYF.

The chain's CDR3 is CASSERATWGVEAFF. For the CDR3, the DNA is TGTGCCAGCAGTGAACGGGCGACATGGGGGGTCGAAGCTTTCTTT. The V gene is TRBV6-1, the J gene TRBJ1-1; possibly TRBD1 for D (5 bases). This CDR3 contains 15 residues. V dropped 2 bases and J dropped 8 bases, with 18 bases sitting between them. CDR1 is MNHNS, CDR2 SASEGT, per germline.

About this clonotype itself: A much larger clone lies one base from this, so it may be a read error. This chain uses TRBV11-2 with TRBJ2-1, with TRBD2 matching over 9 bases. V dropped 1 base and J dropped 2; count of bases not matched to a gene: 6. The germline CDR1 and CDR2 sequences are SGHAT and FQNNGV. The CDR3 length is 17 residues. The CDR3 protein is CASSLGRPSGTYNEQFF. CDR3 nucleotide sequence: TGTGCCAGCAGCTTAGGGAGGCCTAGCGGGACCTACAATGAGCAGTTCTTC.

This clonotype was detected only once. This chain connects TRBV5-5 to TRBJ2-7; D unclear. CDR1 is SGHKS, CDR2 YYEKEE, per germline (reference sequence). The CDR3 consists of 13 residues. V was shortened by 0 bases and J by 4 bases, with 8 bases between the two germline ends. DNA of the CDR3: TGTGCCAGCAGCTTGGCCCATGGTTACGAGCAGTACTTC. Amino acids: CASSLAHGYEQYF.

The chain carries TRBV24-1 and TRBJ2-5; D is unclear. In germline, CDR1 is KGHDR, CDR2 SFDVKD. The CDR3 covers 12 residues. Trimming shortened V by 5 bases and J by 4 bases, and 7 bases separated the two germline ends. This CDR3 is CATSVTRETQYF. CDR3 nucleotide sequence: TGTGCCACCAGTGTTACAAGAGAGACCCAGTACTTC.

This clonotype was detected many times. The chain joins TRBV11-2 to TRBJ2-5; TRBD2 agrees at 7 bases. V lost 0 bases, J lost 7 bases, and 14 bases stayed unmatched. This CDR3 has 17 residues. Germline assignment: CDR1 SGHAT and CDR2 FQNNGV. Here the CDR3 reads CASSLDTERDVLATQYF. Written as DNA, the CDR3 is TGTGCCAGCAGCTTAGATACCGAGCGGGACGTGCTTGCGACCCAGTACTTC.

With regard to this clonotype: One end of the junction does not line up with germline, which may come from a read error. The rearrangement uses TRBV29-1 and TRBJ1-2; TRBD1 might be the D (6 bases). From germline, CDR1 is SQVTM and CDR2 ANQGSEA. The CDR3 runs to 12 residues. The CDR3 sequence is CSVGEGEGGNTF. CDR3 in DNA: TGCAGCGTTGGTGAGGGGGAAGGTGGCAACACCTTC. The variable domain in full, completed from reference TRBV29-1 and TRBJ1-2, reads SAVISQKPSRDICQRGTSLTIQCQVDSQVTMMFWYRQQPGQSLTLIATANQGSEATYESGFVIDKFPISRPNLTFSTLTVSNMSPEDSSIYLCSVGEGEGGNTFGSGTRLTVV.

The chain is built from TRBV7-8 and TRBJ1-4; 7 bases match TRBD1. Losses at the gene ends were 2 bases for V and 8 bases for J; bases not matched to a gene: 8. Per the germline V gene, CDR1 is SGHVS and CDR2 is FQNEAQ. The CDR3 is 15 residues long. The CDR3 sequence is CASSLPTGLGEKLFF. The CDR3, as DNA: TGTGCCAGCAGCTTACCGACAGGGCTGGGGGAAAAACTGTTTTTT.

The CDR3 region is CASSESIGMTEQYF. The CDR3 coding sequence is TGCGCCAGCAGTGAGTCGATAGGGATGACCGAGCAGTACTTC. The V and J genes are TRBV10-1 and TRBJ2-7; the D is unclear. The CDR3 spans 14 residues. V lost 0 bases to trimming and J lost 6 bases, with 12 bases between them. Germline-derived CDR1 and CDR2 are WNHNN and SYGVQD (reference sequence).